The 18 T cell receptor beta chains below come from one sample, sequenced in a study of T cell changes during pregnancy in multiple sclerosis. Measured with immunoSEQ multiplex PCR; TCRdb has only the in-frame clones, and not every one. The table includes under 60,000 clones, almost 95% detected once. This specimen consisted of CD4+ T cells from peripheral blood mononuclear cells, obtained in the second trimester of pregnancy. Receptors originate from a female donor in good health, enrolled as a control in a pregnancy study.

The DNA of the CDR3 is TGTGCCAGCTGCCCCGAAGCCTCTGGGGCCAACGTCCTGACTTTC. Translation gives CASCPEASGANVLTF. The chain couples TRBV18 to TRBJ2-6; D gene uncertain. The CDR3 extends over 15 amino acids. V lost 7 bases to trimming and J lost 0 bases, with 10 bases between them. CDR1 and CDR2 from the germline V gene are KGHSH and LQKENI.

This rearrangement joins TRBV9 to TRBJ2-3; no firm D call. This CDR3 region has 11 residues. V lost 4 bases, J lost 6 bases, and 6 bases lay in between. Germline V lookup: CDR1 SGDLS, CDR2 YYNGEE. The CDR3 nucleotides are TGTGCCAGCAGCCCTCCCGATACGCAGTATTTT. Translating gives CASSPPDTQYF.

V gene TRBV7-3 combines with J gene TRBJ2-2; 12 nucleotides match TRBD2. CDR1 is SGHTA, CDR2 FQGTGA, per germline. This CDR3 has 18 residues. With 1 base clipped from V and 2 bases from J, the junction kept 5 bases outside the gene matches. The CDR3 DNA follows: TGTGCCAGCAGCTTAAGGGTGACTAGCGGGGGTAACACCGGGGAGCTGTTTTTT. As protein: CASSLRVTSGGNTGELFF. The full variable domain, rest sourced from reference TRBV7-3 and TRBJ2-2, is GAGVSQTPSNKVTEKGKYVELRCDPISGHTALYWYRQSLGQGPEFLIYFQGTGAADDSGLPNDRFFAVRPEGSVSTLKIQRTERGDSAVYLCASSLRVTSGGNTGELFFGEGSRLTVL.

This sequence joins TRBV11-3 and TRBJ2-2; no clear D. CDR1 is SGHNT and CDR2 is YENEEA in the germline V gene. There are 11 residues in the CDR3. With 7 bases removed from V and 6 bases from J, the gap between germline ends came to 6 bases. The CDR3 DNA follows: TGTGCCAGCACCCAGGCCGGGGAGCTGTTTTTT. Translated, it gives CASTQAGELFF.

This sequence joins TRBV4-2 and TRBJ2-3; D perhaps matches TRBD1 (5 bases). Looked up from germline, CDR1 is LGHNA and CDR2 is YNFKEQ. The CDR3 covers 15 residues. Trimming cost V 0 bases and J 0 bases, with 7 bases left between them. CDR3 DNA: TGTGCCAGCAGCCAAGACAGGGCAAGCACAGATACGCAGTATTTT. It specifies CASSQDRASTDTQYF.

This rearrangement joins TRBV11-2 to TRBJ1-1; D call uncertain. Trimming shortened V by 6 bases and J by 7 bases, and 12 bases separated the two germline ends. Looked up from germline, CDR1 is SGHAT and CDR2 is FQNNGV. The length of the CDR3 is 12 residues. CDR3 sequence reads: CASRTFSYEAFF. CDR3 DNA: TGTGCCAGCAGAACTTTTTCGTATGAAGCTTTCTTT.

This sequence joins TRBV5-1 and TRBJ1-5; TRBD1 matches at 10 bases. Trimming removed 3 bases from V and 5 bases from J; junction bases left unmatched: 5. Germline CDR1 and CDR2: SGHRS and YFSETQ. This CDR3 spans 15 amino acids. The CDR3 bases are TGCGCCAGCAGCTCGGGACAGGGGTTGGATCAGCCCCAGCATTTT. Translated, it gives CASSSGQGLDQPQHF. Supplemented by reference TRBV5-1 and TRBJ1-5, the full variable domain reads KAGVTQTPRYLIKTRGQQVTLSCSPISGHRSVSWYQQTPGQGLQFLFEYFSETQRNKGNFPGRFSGRQFSNSRSEMNVSTLELGDSALYLCASSSGQGLDQPQHFGDGTRLSIL.

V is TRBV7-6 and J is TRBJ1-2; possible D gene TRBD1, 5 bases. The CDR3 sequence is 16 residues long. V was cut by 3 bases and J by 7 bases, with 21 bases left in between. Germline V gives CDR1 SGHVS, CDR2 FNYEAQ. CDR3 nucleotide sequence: TGTGCCAGCAGCTTTCCGCGGGGGGGGTCCCCCGGTGGCTACACCTTC. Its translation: CASSFPRGGSPGGYTF. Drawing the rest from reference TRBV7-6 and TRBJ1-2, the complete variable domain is GAGVSQSPRYKVTKRGQDVALRCDPISGHVSLYWYRQALGQGPEFLTYFNYEAQQDKSGLPNDRFSAERPEGSISTLTIQRTEQRDSAMYRCASSFPRGGSPGGYTFGSGTRLTVV.

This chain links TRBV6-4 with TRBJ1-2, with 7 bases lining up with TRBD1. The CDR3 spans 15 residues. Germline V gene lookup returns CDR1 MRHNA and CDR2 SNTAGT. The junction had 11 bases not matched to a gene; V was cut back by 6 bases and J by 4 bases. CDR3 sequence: CASRTQPGQSYGYTF. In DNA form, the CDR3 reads TGTGCCAGCAGGACCCAACCGGGACAGAGCTATGGCTACACCTTC.

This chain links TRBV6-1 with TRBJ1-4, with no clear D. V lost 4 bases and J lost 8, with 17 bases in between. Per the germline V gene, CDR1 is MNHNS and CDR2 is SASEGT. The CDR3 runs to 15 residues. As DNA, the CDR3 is TGTGCCAGCAGTGCCCTTCGGGGAAGTAGCGAAAAACTGTTTTTT. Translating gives CASSALRGSSEKLFF.

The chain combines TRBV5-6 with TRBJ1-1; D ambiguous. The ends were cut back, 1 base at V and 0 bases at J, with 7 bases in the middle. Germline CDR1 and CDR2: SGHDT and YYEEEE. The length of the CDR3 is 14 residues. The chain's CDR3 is CASSLPGLNTEAFF. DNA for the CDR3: TGTGCCAGCAGCTTGCCAGGTTTGAACACTGAAGCTTTCTTT.

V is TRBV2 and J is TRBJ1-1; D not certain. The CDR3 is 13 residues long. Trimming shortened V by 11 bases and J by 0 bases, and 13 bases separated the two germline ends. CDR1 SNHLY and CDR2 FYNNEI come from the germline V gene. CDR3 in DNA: TGTGCCGCAGACCCCGGGATGAACACTGAAGCTTTCTTT. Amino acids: CAADPGMNTEAFF.

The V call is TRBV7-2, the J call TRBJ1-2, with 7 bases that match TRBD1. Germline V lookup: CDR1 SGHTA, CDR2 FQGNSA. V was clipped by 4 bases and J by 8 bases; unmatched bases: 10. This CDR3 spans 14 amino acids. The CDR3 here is CASSSRTGDRGYTF. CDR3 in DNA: TGTGCCAGCAGCTCCCGGACAGGAGACAGGGGCTACACCTTC.

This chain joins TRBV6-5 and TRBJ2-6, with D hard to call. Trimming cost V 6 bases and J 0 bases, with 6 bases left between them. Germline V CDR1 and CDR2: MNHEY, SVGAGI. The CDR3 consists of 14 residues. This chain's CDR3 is CASSRGSGANVLTF. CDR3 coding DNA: TGTGCCAGCAGCCGAGGCTCTGGGGCCAACGTCCTGACTTTC.

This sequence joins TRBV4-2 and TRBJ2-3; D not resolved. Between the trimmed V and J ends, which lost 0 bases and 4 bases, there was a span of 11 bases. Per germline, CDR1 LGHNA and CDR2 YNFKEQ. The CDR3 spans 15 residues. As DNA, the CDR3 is TGTGCCAGCAGCCAAGATGCATACCTAGCAGATACGCAGTATTTT. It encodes CASSQDAYLADTQYF.

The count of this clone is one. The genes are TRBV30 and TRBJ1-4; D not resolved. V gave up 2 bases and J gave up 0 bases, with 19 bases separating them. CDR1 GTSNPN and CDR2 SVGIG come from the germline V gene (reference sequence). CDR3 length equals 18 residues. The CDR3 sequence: CAWSPPLSEYATNEKLFF. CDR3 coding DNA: TGTGCCTGGAGTCCCCCCCTCAGCGAGTATGCAACTAATGAAAAACTGTTTTTT.

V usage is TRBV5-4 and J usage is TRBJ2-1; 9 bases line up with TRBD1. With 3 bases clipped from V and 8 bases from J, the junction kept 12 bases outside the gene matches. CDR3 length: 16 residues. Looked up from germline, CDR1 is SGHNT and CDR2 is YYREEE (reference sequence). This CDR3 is CASSSISGTGNHEQFF. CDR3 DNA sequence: TGTGCCAGCAGCTCTATTTCCGGGACAGGGAACCATGAGCAGTTCTTC.

The CDR3 reads CASSQDTRLDSNQPQHF. The CDR3 DNA sequence: TGCGCCAGCAGCCAAGATACGCGGTTAGATAGCAATCAGCCCCAGCATTTT. V usage is TRBV4-3 and J usage is TRBJ1-5; D not certain. The CDR3 spans 17 residues. Germline V gene sequence: CDR1 LGHNA, CDR2 YSLEER. V lost 0 bases and J lost 0, with 12 bases in between.